The rows below give T cell receptor beta chains drawn from one sample of a study of blood T cells in healthy people across ages. Each CDR3 protein gets one entry after TCRdb re-called the 5' RACE reads with MiXCR. The data contain roughly 730,000 distinct CDR3 sequences, around 50% of them singletons. Material: blood. The receptors shown here come from a middle-aged man in good health. Both conserved end residues are trimmed from each CDR3. D genes are given only for firm matches.

cdr3_aa | d_call | j_call | v_call
SARDPRGLSYGYT | TRBD1 | TRBJ1-2 | TRBV20-1
ASSAPGHPIARGSYEQY | - | TRBJ2-7 | TRBV5-1
ASSLDAAGGYKQY | TRBD2 | TRBJ2-5 | TRBV11-1
ASRPGQGNYGYT | - | TRBJ1-2 | TRBV13
ASSRTGQGTYEQY | TRBD1 | TRBJ2-7 | TRBV6-5
ASSTGTGGLEAF | - | TRBJ1-1 | TRBV13
ASSLSSGSSVEQF | TRBD2 | TRBJ2-1 | TRBV12-3/TRBV12-4
ASSLRQGAPENIQY | TRBD1 | TRBJ2-4 | TRBV7-8
ASRIDRGGDEQY | TRBD1 | TRBJ2-7 | TRBV4-3
ASSQMSDEQY | - | TRBJ2-7 | TRBV3-1
ASSLEPQANEQF | - | TRBJ2-1 | TRBV7-8
ASSPWGRTYNEQF | - | TRBJ2-1 | TRBV7-9
ASSLFAGVENEQF | TRBD2 | TRBJ2-1 | TRBV27